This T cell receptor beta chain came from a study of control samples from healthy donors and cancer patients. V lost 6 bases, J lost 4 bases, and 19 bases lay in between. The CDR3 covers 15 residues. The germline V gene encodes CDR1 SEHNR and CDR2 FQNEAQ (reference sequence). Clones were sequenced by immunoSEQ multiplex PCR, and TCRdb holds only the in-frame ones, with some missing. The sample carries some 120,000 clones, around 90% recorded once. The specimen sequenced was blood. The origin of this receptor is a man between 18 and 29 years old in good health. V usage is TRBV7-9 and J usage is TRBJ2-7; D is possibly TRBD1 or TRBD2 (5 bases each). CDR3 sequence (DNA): TGTGCCAGCAGGATTTCTGGTGGGGGTTCTTACGAGCAGTACTTC. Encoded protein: CASRISGGGSYEQYF. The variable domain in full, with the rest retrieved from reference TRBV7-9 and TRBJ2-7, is DTGVSQNPRHKITKRGQNVTFRCDPISEHNRLYWYRQTLGQGPEFLTYFQNEAQLEKSRLLSDRFSAERPKGSFSTLEIQRTEQGDSAMYLCASRISGGGSYEQYFGPGTRLTVT.